This record covers a single T cell receptor beta chain. What it recognizes is unknown. This sample was taken from a study of CD8 T cells in ankylosing spondylitis. General study findings and limits: Typical of ankylosing spondylitis blood, it appeared, was a TCR beta motif of several highly homologous variants. Significant enrichment of disease-linked clones was reported in matched ankylosing spondylitis synovial fluid.

From germline, CDR1 is SGHAT and CDR2 FQNNGV. The CDR3 covers 13 residues. Deletions cut 3 bases from V and 8 bases from J, with 13 bases between. TCRdb independently ran MiXCR on the 5' RACE reads; one entry per CDR3 protein. The data show over 450,000 distinct CDR3 sequences, 12% seen once. The receptor's source is a male donor with ankylosing spondylitis. The chain recombines TRBV11-2 with TRBJ1-2; D possibly corresponds to TRBD1 (5 bases). Sequenced material: blood, either unsorted or a sorted T cell fraction (not recorded which). The CDR3 loop is CASSFGASEGYTF. In nucleotides, the CDR3 is TGTGCCAGCAGCTTCGGGGCATCGGAGGGCTACACCTTC.